This T cell receptor beta chain stems from a study of control samples from healthy donors and cancer patients. Generated by immunoSEQ multiplex PCR, the TCRdb table keeps only in-frame clones and is missing some. The top ten clones hold over 2% of a sample with about 150,000 clones, about 93% of them seen once. The CDR3 loop spans 12 amino acids. The V gene's germline CDR1 is KGHDR and CDR2 SFDVKD. V was trimmed by 1 base and J by 5 bases, leaving 5 bases between them. Sequenced: blood. The rearrangement joins TRBV24-1 to TRBJ2-7; D call uncertain. This receptor was obtained from a man aged 50 or older in good health. CDR3 DNA sequence: TGTGCCACCAGTGATTTAAAGGACGAGCAGTACTTC. Its protein product is CATSDLKDEQYF.